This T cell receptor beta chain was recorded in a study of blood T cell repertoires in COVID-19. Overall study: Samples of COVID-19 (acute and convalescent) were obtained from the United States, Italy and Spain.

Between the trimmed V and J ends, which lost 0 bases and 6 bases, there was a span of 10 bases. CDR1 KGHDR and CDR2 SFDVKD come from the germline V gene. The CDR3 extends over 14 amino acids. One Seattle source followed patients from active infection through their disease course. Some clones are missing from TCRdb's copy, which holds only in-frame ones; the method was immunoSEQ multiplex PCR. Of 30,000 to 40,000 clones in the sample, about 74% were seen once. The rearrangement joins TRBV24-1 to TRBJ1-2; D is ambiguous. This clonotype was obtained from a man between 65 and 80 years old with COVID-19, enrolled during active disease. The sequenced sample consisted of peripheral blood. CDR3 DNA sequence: TGTGCCACCAGTGATTTGCCGGGGAGGGATGGCTACACCTTC. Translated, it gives CATSDLPGRDGYTF.